The 18 T cell receptor beta chains reported below all come from one sample, sequenced in a study of blood T cell repertoires in COVID-19. Libraries were prepared by immunoSEQ multiplex PCR; TCRdb keeps only in-frame clonotypes and omits some of them. The repertoire holds some 80,000 clones, with 79% as singletons. Material: peripheral blood. These receptors originate from a woman aged 80 or older with active or convalescent COVID-19.

This clone has more than one count but fewer than ten. The chain carries TRBV28 and TRBJ2-7, with TRBD2 matching over 7 bases. CDR1 is MDHEN and CDR2 is SYDVKM in the germline V gene. The J segment lost 1 base and the V segment lost 6 bases, leaving 3 bases of the junction unmatched. There are 13 residues in the CDR3. The CDR3 DNA follows: TGTGCCAGCAGGGTTAGCGGGTCCTACGAGCAGTACTTC. It specifies CASRVSGSYEQYF. Full variable domain (rest looked up from reference TRBV28 and TRBJ2-7): DVKVTQSSRYLVKRTGEKVFLECVQDMDHENMFWYRQDPGLGLRLIYFSYDVKMKEKGDIPEGYSVSREKKERFSLILESASTNQTSMYLCASRVSGSYEQYFGPGTRLTVT.

This clone appeared a single time. The gene calls are TRBV12-3 or TRBV12-4 and TRBJ1-5; D possibly corresponds to TRBD1 (5 bases). The CDR3 covers 13 residues. The germline V and J ends were trimmed by 3 bases and 4 bases, with 7 bases remaining between them. The CDR3 coding sequence is TGTGCCAGCAGTTTCTCAGGGAATCAGCCCCAGCATTTT. Translated: CASSFSGNQPQHF.

The V gene is TRBV5-1, the J gene TRBJ1-2, with D tentatively TRBD1 (6 bases). The length of the CDR3 is 14 residues. Germline CDR1 reads SGHRS; CDR2 reads YFSETQ. V was shortened by 4 bases and J by 1 base, with 11 bases between the two germline ends. CDR3 in DNA: TGCGCCAGCAGCCGGACAGACCATAACTATGGCTACACCTTC. Amino acid sequence: CASSRTDHNYGYTF.

V usage is TRBV5-6 and J usage is TRBJ2-3; 8 bases agree with TRBD1. V shed 1 base, J shed 0 bases, and the junction held 10 bases outside the gene matches. The CDR3 has 18 residues. Germline V gene lookup returns CDR1 SGHDT and CDR2 YYEEEE. As DNA, the CDR3 is TGTGCCAGCAGCTTGTCCAGGGGGCTCCTCAAAAGCACAGATACGCAGTATTTT. This translates into CASSLSRGLLKSTDTQYF. The full variable domain, in which reference TRBV5-6 and TRBJ2-3 provide the parts outside the CDR3, is DAGVTQSPTHLIKTRGQQVTLRCSPKSGHDTVSWYQQALGQGPQFIFQYYEEEERQRGNFPDRFSGHQFPNYSSELNVNALLLGDSALYLCASSLSRGLLKSTDTQYFGPGTRLTVL.

The V and J genes are TRBV11-2 and TRBJ2-1; TRBD2 matches 7 bases. The germline V gene encodes CDR1 SGHAT and CDR2 FQNNGV. CDR3 size: 16 residues. The junction had 14 bases not matched to a gene; V was cut back by 5 bases and J by 7 bases. CDR3 amino acids: CASSPTTSSAGNEQFF. The CDR3 DNA is TGTGCCAGCAGCCCTACAACAAGTTCAGCGGGGAATGAGCAGTTCTTC.

The chain uses TRBV7-3 and TRBJ1-1, with a weak D call TRBD1 (6 bases). Per germline, CDR1 SGHTA and CDR2 FQGTGA. This CDR3 spans 15 amino acids. Trimming removed 5 bases from V and 4 bases from J, with 17 bases in between. The CDR3 is CASSNPGGGGTEAFF. CDR3 DNA: TGTGCCAGCAGCAACCCCGGAGGGGGGGGCACTGAAGCTTTCTTT.

The gene calls are TRBV5-6 and TRBJ2-3, with D perhaps TRBD1 (8 bases). The CDR3 is 14 residues long. V was pared by 3 bases and J by 11 bases, with 19 bases between. CDR1 is SGHDT and CDR2 is YYEEEE in the germline V gene. The CDR3: CASSYRGGSRVQYF. CDR3 sequence (DNA): TGTGCCAGCAGCTACAGGGGGGGCTCCCGGGTGCAGTATTTT.

This clone was seen only once. The rearrangement uses TRBV28 and TRBJ2-7; 8 bases agree with TRBD1. CDR1 and CDR2 (germline): MDHEN, SYDVKM. V trimming: 6 bases; J trimming: 4 bases; junction bases outside the gene matches: 11. The CDR3 is 15 residues long. Here the CDR3 DNA reads TGTGCCAGCAGCCTGACAGGGGTTCGTAGTTACGAGCAGTACTTC. Its translation: CASSLTGVRSYEQYF.

The chain combines TRBV13 with TRBJ2-3; D ambiguous. V was trimmed by 5 bases and J by 1 base, leaving 13 bases between them. This CDR3 region has 15 residues. Germline V CDR1 and CDR2: PRHDT, FYEKMQ (reference sequence). CDR3 region: CASSPSGWGTDTQYF. Here the CDR3 DNA reads TGTGCCAGCAGCCCGTCCGGGTGGGGCACAGATACGCAGTATTTT.

This clone appeared a few times. The V and J genes are TRBV12-3 or TRBV12-4 and TRBJ1-2, with 9 bases lining up with TRBD1. V shed 6 bases, J shed 2 bases, and the junction held 1 base outside the gene matches. The CDR3 is made up of 13 amino acids. The CDR3 bases are TGTGCCAGCAGGACAGGGGGGAACTATGGCTACACCTTC. Translated, it gives CASRTGGNYGYTF.

The chain links TRBV24-1 to TRBJ2-1; possibly TRBD2 for D (6 bases). This CDR3 spans 15 amino acids. Germline loops: CDR1 KGHDR, CDR2 SFDVKD. V was cut by 9 bases and J by 2 bases, with 16 bases left in between. CDR3 amino acids: CATSDGTVPYNEQFF. The CDR3 region has the DNA TGTGCCACCTCAGACGGGACTGTACCCTACAATGAGCAGTTCTTC.

The J gene is TRBJ1-5, the V gene TRBV7-2; 9 nucleotides align to TRBD1. Germline CDR1 SGHTA, CDR2 FQGNSA. V lost 6 bases to trimming and J lost 7 bases; unmatched junction nucleotides: 7. There are 14 residues in the CDR3. Here the CDR3 DNA reads TGTGCCAGCAGTATTAGGACAGGGGACCAGCCCCAGCATTTT. Translation: CASSIRTGDQPQHF.

This chain uses TRBV2 with TRBJ1-5, with D hard to call. The germline V gene has CDR1 SNHLY and CDR2 FYNNEI. CDR3 size: 12 residues. V dropped 4 bases and J dropped 2 bases, with 3 bases sitting between them. Here the CDR3 DNA reads TGTGCCAGCAGTGCGGGCAATCAGCCCCAGCATTTT. Its translation: CASSAGNQPQHF.

The chain carries TRBV9 and TRBJ2-2, with 7 bases matching TRBD2. Per germline, CDR1 SGDLS and CDR2 YYNGEE. The V and J ends lost 0 bases and 6 bases, in that order; junction bases with no gene match: 11. This CDR3 has 17 amino acids. The DNA for the CDR3 is TGTGCCAGCAGCGTAGAGCGTAGGACTAGTGTTGCCGGGGAGCTGTTTTTT. Translation: CASSVERRTSVAGELFF. Based on the CDR3 plus reference TRBV9 and TRBJ2-2, the full variable domain is DSGVTQTPKHLITATGQRVTLRCSPRSGDLSVYWYQQSLDQGLQFLIQYYNGEERAKGNILERFSAQQFPDLHSELNLSSLELGDSALYFCASSVERRTSVAGELFFGEGSRLTVL.

The rearrangement joins TRBV2 to TRBJ2-6; D is possibly TRBD1 (6 bases). The V end lost 8 bases, the J end lost 1 base, and 12 bases lay between the germline ends. Germline V lookup: CDR1 SNHLY, CDR2 FYNNEI. The CDR3 runs to 15 residues. CDR3 in amino acids: CASRLTGSGANVLTF. The CDR3 DNA reads TGTGCCAGCCGATTAACAGGGTCTGGGGCCAACGTCCTGACTTTC.

The rearrangement uses TRBV7-9 and TRBJ1-2; D is possibly TRBD1 (6 bases). The CDR3 spans 12 residues. V was clipped by 5 bases and J by 3 bases, with 7 bases between them. Germline V gene sequence: CDR1 SEHNR, CDR2 FQNEAQ (reference sequence). The CDR3 DNA reads TGTGCCAGCAGCCGACAGGACTATGGCTACACCTTC. This gives the protein CASSRQDYGYTF. The full variable domain, rest sourced from reference TRBV7-9 and TRBJ1-2, is DTGVSQNPRHKITKRGQNVTFRCDPISEHNRLYWYRQTLGQGPEFLTYFQNEAQLEKSRLLSDRFSAERPKGSFSTLEIQRTEQGDSAMYLCASSRQDYGYTFGSGTRLTVV.

This chain links TRBV14 with TRBJ2-7; TRBD2 matches 12 bases. V trimming: 4 bases; J trimming: 1 base; junction bases outside the gene matches: 8. This CDR3 contains 17 residues. Germline assignment: CDR1 SGHDN and CDR2 FVKESK. Here the CDR3 reads CASSPRTSGIRSYEQYF. CDR3 sequence (DNA): TGTGCCAGCAGCCCACGGACTAGCGGGATAAGGTCCTACGAGCAGTACTTC.

The chain links TRBV29-1 to TRBJ1-3; 7 positions match TRBD1. Germline values: CDR1 SQVTM, CDR2 ANQGSEA. After removal of 4 bases from V and 2 bases from J, the junction contained 2 bases not matched to a gene. The CDR3 runs to 13 residues. The CDR3 DNA sequence: TGCAGCGTTGTAACAGGGGCTGGAAACACCATATATTTT. Protein sequence: CSVVTGAGNTIYF.